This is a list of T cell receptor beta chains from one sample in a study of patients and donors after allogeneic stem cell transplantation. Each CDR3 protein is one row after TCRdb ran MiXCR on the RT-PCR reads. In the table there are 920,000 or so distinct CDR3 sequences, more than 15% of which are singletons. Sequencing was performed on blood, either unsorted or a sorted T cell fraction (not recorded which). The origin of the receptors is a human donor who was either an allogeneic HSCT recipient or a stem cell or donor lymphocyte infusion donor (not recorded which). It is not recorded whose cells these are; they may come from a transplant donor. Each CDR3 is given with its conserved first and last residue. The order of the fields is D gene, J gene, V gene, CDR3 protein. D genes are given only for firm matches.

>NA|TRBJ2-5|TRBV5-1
CASSLSPKGTQYF
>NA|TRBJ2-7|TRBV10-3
CAISLDGNYEQYF
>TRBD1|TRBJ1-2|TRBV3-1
CASSQDPDRKDGYTF
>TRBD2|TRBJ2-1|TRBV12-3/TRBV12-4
CASSSSGTSGRSSYNEQFF
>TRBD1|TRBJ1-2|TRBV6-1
CASKAGTGIYGYTF
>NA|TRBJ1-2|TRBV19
CASSIARDGYTF
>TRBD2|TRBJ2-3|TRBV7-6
CASSLKTSGADTQYF
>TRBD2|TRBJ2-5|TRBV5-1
CASTTSGRDQETQYF
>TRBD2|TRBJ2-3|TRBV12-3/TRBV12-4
CASILTSGVGTQYF
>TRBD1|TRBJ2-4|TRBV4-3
CASSQGAGTGYGIQYF
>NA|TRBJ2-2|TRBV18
CASSPPRSRVGELFF
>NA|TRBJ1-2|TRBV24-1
CATSQEGRSGYTF
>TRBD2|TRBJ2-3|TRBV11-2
CASSLNFATSLATIDTQYF
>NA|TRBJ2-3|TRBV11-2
CASSLDREDTQYF
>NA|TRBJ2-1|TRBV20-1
CSARVLSNEQFF
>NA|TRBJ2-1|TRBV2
CASNAKTKEQFF
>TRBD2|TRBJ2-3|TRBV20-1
CSARDDLAGKTDTQYF
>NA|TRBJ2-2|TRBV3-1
CASSQDPTGELFF
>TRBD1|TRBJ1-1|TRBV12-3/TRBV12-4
CASSLRETGLNTEAFF
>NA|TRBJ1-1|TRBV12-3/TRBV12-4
CATFNGEAFF
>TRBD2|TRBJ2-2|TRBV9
CASSAIGTSGRRNTGELFF
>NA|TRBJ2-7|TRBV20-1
CSANPKGGRSSYEQYF
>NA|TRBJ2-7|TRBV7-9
CASSQAGITYEQYF
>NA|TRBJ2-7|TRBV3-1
CASTGSSYEQYF
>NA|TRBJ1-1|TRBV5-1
CASTYRENTEAFF
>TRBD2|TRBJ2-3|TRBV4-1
CASSQGRGLGDTQYF
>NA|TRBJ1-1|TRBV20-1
CSARGDAKGGLSTEAFF
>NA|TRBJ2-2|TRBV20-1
CSASGLARRTGELFF
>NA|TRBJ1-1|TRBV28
CASSLVGYFEAFF
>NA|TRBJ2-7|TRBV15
CATSRDPSDSSYEQYF
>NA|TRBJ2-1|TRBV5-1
CASSLEIAAYNEQFF
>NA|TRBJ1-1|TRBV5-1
CASRAELNTEAFF
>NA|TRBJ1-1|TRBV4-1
CASSQERGFNTEAFF
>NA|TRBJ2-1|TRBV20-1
CSARVATYNEQFF
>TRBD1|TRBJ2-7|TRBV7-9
CASTTLTRDSLYEQYF
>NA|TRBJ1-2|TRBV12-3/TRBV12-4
CASSAIGKRVYGYTF
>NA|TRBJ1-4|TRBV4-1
CASSQTGRLKGEKLFF
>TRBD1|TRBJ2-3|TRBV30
CAWSLGQGNTDTQYF
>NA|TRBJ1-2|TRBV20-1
CSARDRNTYYGYTF
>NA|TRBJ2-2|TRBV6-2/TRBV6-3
CASSYWQGRGTGELFF
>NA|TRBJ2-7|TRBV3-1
CASASTDYYEQYF
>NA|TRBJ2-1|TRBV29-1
CSVEGDRDGYNEQFF
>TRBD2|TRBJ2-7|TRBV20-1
CSALGLAEEQYF
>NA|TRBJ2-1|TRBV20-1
CSARIPAFSYNEQFF
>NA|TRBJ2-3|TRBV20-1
CSARSDRKSTDTQYF
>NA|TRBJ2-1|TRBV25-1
CASSERSAYNNEQFF
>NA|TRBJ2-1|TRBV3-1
CASSQGAPEQFF
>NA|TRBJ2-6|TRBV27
CASSLWEAGANVLTF
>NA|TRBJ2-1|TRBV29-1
CSVETGAANEQFF